A selection of T cell receptor beta chains follows, all from one sample in a study of T cells after yellow fever vaccination. TCRdb analysed the 5' RACE reads with MiXCR anew, one entry per CDR3 protein. The table records hundreds of thousands of distinct CDR3 sequences, approximately 13% of them present only once. This sample comprised PBMCs, obtained on the day of the yellow fever booster vaccination. The receptors come from a man aged 25 to 45 who received the YFV17D yellow fever vaccine. The CDR3 runs from the conserved cysteine through the conserved F or W. A D gene is named only where the DNA matches it firmly. Not every row has a clone size; where given, it reads once, few, many or a size class.

v_gene	abundance	j_gene	d_gene	CDR3nt	CDR3aa
TRBV4-3	-	TRBJ2-4	-	TGCGCCAGCAGCCGGGGGGGGGACAAGATAAACATTCAGTACTTC	CASSRGGDKINIQYF
TRBV25-1	-	TRBJ2-5	TRBD2	TGTGCCAGCAGTGCGGGTCAGACTAGCGAGTACCAAGAGACCCAGTACTTC	CASSAGQTSEYQETQYF
TRBV7-6	many	TRBJ2-5	-	TGTGCCAGCAGCCCCGGCACAGAAATAGAGACCCAGTACTTC	CASSPGTEIETQYF
TRBV3-1	-	TRBJ1-5	-	TGTGCCAGCAGCCGGACAGCCCAGCCTAATCAGCCCCAGCATTTT	CASSRTAQPNQPQHF
TRBV9	once	TRBJ2-7	-	TGTGCCAGCAGCGTTTCCGGGAGCCCCACAGCCCCCTACGAGCAGTACTTC	CASSVSGSPTAPYEQYF
TRBV15	-	TRBJ2-2	-	TGTGCCACCAGCAATTGGGGGACCGGGGAGCTGTTTTTT	CATSNWGTGELFF
TRBV11-2	-	TRBJ2-3	-	TGTGCCAGCAGCTCGCGACTAGGCGCGCAGTATTTT	CASSSRLGAQYF
TRBV6-4	few	TRBJ2-1	TRBD2	TGTGCCAGCAGTGATGACGGGGGGGACTACAATGAGCAGTTCTTC	CASSDDGGDYNEQFF
TRBV20-1	few	TRBJ2-2	TRBD2	TGCAGTGCTCGGACTAGCCTATCGAACACCGGGGAGCTGTTTTTT	CSARTSLSNTGELFF
TRBV12-3/TRBV12-4	few	TRBJ2-4	TRBD2	TGTGCCAGCAGTTATGGCGGGAGGGAAAACATTCAGTACTTC	CASSYGGRENIQYF
TRBV7-9	many	TRBJ2-5	-	TGTGCCACCACCTCCCTGGTAGAGGGGACCCAGTACTTC	CATTSLVEGTQYF
TRBV10-3	few	TRBJ2-5	TRBD1	TGTGCCATCAGGACAGGGTCGAACCAAGAGACCCAGTACTTC	CAIRTGSNQETQYF
TRBV12-3/TRBV12-4	-	TRBJ2-6	-	TGTGCCAGCAGTCAACGCGGGGTTGGGGCCAACGTCCTGACTTTC	CASSQRGVGANVLTF
TRBV11-2	-	TRBJ2-1	-	TGTGCCAGCAGCAACTTCCCTTATAATGAGCAGTTCTTC	CASSNFPYNEQFF
TRBV7-2	few	TRBJ1-5	-	TGTGCCAGCAACACGGGGGGCGGTTTCTTTCAGCCCCAGCATTTT	CASNTGGGFFQPQHF
TRBV7-2	-	TRBJ2-5	-	TGTGCCAGCAGCTTAGGAGACGGCTTCCAAGAGACCCAGTACTTC	CASSLGDGFQETQYF
TRBV5-1	many	TRBJ2-3	-	TGCGCCAGCAGCTTGTCCGCAGATACGCAGTATTTT	CASSLSADTQYF
TRBV21-1	few	TRBJ2-5	-	TGTGCCAGCAGCAAAGGGCCCTGGGAGACCCAGTACTTC	CASSKGPWETQYF
TRBV4-3	few	TRBJ2-2	-	TGCGCCAGCAGCCAACTCCCGGGAGAGTCCACCGGGGAGCTGTTTTTT	CASSQLPGESTGELFF
TRBV12-3/TRBV12-4	few	TRBJ2-1	TRBD2	TGTGCCAGCAGTTTCAGGCGGGGGGTCTACAATGAGCAGTTCTTC	CASSFRRGVYNEQFF
TRBV5-6	few	TRBJ2-7	TRBD1	TGTGCCAGCGGCGCCGGGACAGAGACCGAGCAGTACTTC	CASGAGTETEQYF
TRBV12-3/TRBV12-4	many	TRBJ2-3	TRBD2	TGTGCCAGTCGGACTAGCGGCACAGATACGCAGTATTTT	CASRTSGTDTQYF
TRBV30	-	TRBJ2-1	-	TGTGCCTGGAGTCCCACGAGCGGCGAGCAGTTCTTC	CAWSPTSGEQFF
TRBV14	many	TRBJ2-2	-	TGTGCCAGCAGCCAAGATAAAGGGAGAAATTGGCTTACCGGGGAGCTGTTTTTT	CASSQDKGRNWLTGELFF
TRBV10-3	few	TRBJ1-5	-	TGTGCCATCAGTACAGATAGCAATCAGCCCCAGCATTTT	CAISTDSNQPQHF
TRBV5-6	many	TRBJ2-1	-	TGTGCCAGCAGCACCCCAGGGGGGGGCTACAATGAGCAGTTCTTC	CASSTPGGGYNEQFF
TRBV7-9	many	TRBJ2-5	-	TGTGCCAGCAGCTTAGCCGTAGAGACCCAGTACTTC	CASSLAVETQYF
TRBV18	few	TRBJ2-2	-	TGTGCCAGCTCACCACGTGGGGGCGGAAACACCGGGGAGCTGTTTTTT	CASSPRGGGNTGELFF
TRBV6-1	few	TRBJ2-7	-	TGTGCCAGCATTAAGAATTACGAGCAGTACTTC	CASIKNYEQYF
TRBV7-9	few	TRBJ1-1	-	TGTGCCAGCAGATGGGGTGAAGATACTGAAGCTTTCTTT	CASRWGEDTEAFF
TRBV11-2	few	TRBJ2-5	TRBD1	TGTGCCAGCAGCTCGGCAACAGGGGAAGAGACCCAGTACTTC	CASSSATGEETQYF
TRBV5-6	few	TRBJ2-5	-	TGTGCCAGCAGCTTGGAGGTGGGGGGCCAAGAGACCCAGTACTTC	CASSLEVGGQETQYF
TRBV9	-	TRBJ2-3	TRBD2	TGTGCCAGCAGCTCACTTTCGACTAGCCGAGATACGCAGTATTTT	CASSSLSTSRDTQYF
TRBV27	few	TRBJ1-6	-	TGTGCCAGCAGCCTCGGACACTCCTATAATTCACCCCTCCACTTT	CASSLGHSYNSPLHF
TRBV11-2	few	TRBJ2-1	-	TGTGCCAGCAGCTTAGCCGCGGGCTTATATGAGCAGTTCTTC	CASSLAAGLYEQFF
TRBV7-9	-	TRBJ1-1	-	TGTGCCAGCACCTTGCAGGGGATGAACACTGAAGCTTTCTTT	CASTLQGMNTEAFF
TRBV7-9	many	TRBJ1-2	-	TGTGCCAGCGGCTCTTGGGGCTACACCTTC	CASGSWGYTF
TRBV6-4	-	TRBJ2-1	-	TGTGCCAGCAGTGACCGGGCGGACTCCTACAATGAGCAGTTCTTC	CASSDRADSYNEQFF
TRBV6-6	-	TRBJ1-2	TRBD1	TGTGCCAGTGAGACAGGGAAGGGCTATGGCTACACCTTC	CASETGKGYGYTF
TRBV9	few	TRBJ2-7	-	TGTGCCAGCAGCGGAGGGGACTTTCTTAGTTATCTGGACGAGCAGTACTTC	CASSGGDFLSYLDEQYF
TRBV20-1	-	TRBJ1-5	-	TGCAGTGCTCCGACAGCTGCGATGTTGCCCCAGCATTTT	CSAPTAAMLPQHF
TRBV6-2/TRBV6-3	few	TRBJ2-1	TRBD2	TGTGCCAGCAGTCGACGGGAGGGCCGTTACGATGAGCAGTTCTTC	CASSRREGRYDEQFF
TRBV11-2	-	TRBJ1-5	-	TGTGCCAGCAGCTTACAACCTCATAGCAATCAGCCCCAGCATTTT	CASSLQPHSNQPQHF
TRBV3-1	few	TRBJ2-2	-	TGTGCCAGCAGCCACACAGGGTTAGCCGGGGAGCTGTTTTTT	CASSHTGLAGELFF
TRBV7-9	-	TRBJ2-3	TRBD2	TGTGCCAGCACCCTACTAGCGGGGGGGTCAGATACGCAGTATTTT	CASTLLAGGSDTQYF
TRBV4-3	few	TRBJ2-3	-	TGCGCCAGCAGCCAAGGGGTCGCAGGGGATGGATCAGATACGCAGTATTTT	CASSQGVAGDGSDTQYF
TRBV6-5	few	TRBJ1-4	-	TGTGCCAGCAGTTTGGGGACTAATGAAAAACTGTTTTTT	CASSLGTNEKLFF
TRBV5-5	-	TRBJ2-1	-	TGTGCCAGCAGCTCTTTCCCCCGGGCCCAGGGTCACAATGAGCAGTTCTTC	CASSSFPRAQGHNEQFF
TRBV20-1	-	TRBJ1-6	TRBD1	TGCAGTGCTAGGCGGGGGACAGGGAATTCACCCCTCCACTTT	CSARRGTGNSPLHF
TRBV6-1	few	TRBJ2-1	-	TGTGCCAGCAGCCAAGGGGGGATTGAGCAGTTCTTC	CASSQGGIEQFF